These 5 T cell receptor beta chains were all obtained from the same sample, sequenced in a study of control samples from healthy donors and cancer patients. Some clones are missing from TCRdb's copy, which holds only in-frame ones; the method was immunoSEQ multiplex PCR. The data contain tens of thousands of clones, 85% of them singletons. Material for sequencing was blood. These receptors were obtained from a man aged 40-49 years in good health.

The CDR3 loop is CASSQGQDGYTF. In DNA, the CDR3 is TGTGCCAGTAGCCAAGGACAGGATGGCTACACCTTC. The V gene is TRBV19, the J gene TRBJ1-2; 7 nucleotides match TRBD1. The J segment lost 6 bases and the V segment lost 6 bases, leaving 4 bases of the junction unmatched. The CDR3 runs 12 residues. CDR1 LNHDA and CDR2 SQIVND come from the germline V gene (reference sequence).

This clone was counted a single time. The CDR3, as DNA: TGTGCCAGCAGGGGCCAGTTCTACGAGCAGTACTTC. Amino acids: CASRGQFYEQYF. The genes are TRBV28 and TRBJ2-7, with D unresolved. The CDR3 covers 12 residues. In germline, CDR1 is MDHEN, CDR2 SYDVKM. Between the trimmed V and J ends, which lost 6 bases and 3 bases, there was a span of 9 bases. Using reference TRBV28 and TRBJ2-7 for the parts outside the CDR3, the full variable domain is DVKVTQSSRYLVKRTGEKVFLECVQDMDHENMFWYRQDPGLGLRLIYFSYDVKMKEKGDIPEGYSVSREKKERFSLILESASTNQTSMYLCASRGQFYEQYFGPGTRLTVT.

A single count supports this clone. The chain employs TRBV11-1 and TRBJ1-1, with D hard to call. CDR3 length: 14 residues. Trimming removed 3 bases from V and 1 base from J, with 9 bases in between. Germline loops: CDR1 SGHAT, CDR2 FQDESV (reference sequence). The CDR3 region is CASSFSGRNTEAFF. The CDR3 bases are TGTGCCAGCAGCTTTTCGGGGAGGAACACTGAAGCTTTCTTT.

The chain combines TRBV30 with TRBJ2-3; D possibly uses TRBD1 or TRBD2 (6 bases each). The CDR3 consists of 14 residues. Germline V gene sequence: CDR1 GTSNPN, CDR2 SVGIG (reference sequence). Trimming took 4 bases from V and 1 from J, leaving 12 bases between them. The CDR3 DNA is TGTGCCTGGAACGGGGGCCTGGGCACAGATACGCAGTATTTT. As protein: CAWNGGLGTDTQYF.

This chain's CDR3 is CASSLRISGTSLRNEQFF. The CDR3 DNA is TGTGCCAGCAGTTTACGAATTTCCGGGACTAGCTTACGGAATGAGCAGTTCTTC. The gene calls are TRBV28 and TRBJ2-1; 9 bases fit TRBD2. The CDR3 has 18 residues. Looked up from germline, CDR1 is MDHEN and CDR2 is SYDVKM. With 2 bases clipped from V and 7 bases from J, the junction kept 15 bases outside the gene matches. Filled out from reference TRBV28 and TRBJ2-1, the complete variable domain reads DVKVTQSSRYLVKRTGEKVFLECVQDMDHENMFWYRQDPGLGLRLIYFSYDVKMKEKGDIPEGYSVSREKKERFSLILESASTNQTSMYLCASSLRISGTSLRNEQFFGPGTRLTVL.